The clone carrying this T cell receptor beta chain appeared a few times. As yet, its antigen is unknown. In germline, CDR1 is MNHEY, CDR2 SVGAGI. V lost 0 bases and J 0 bases, leaving 12 bases between the germline ends. The CDR3 covers 16 residues. This entry belongs to a study of T cells in Graves' hyperthyroidism and ophthalmopathy. Study observations and caveats: A 13 V-J signature model discriminated ophthalmopathy versus stable hyperthyroidism. Among thyroid clonotypes expanded above 0.001, most also appeared in blood.

The CDR3 regions of TCR beta were amplified from RNA transcripts. Initially, a first-round RT-PCR of the TCR CDR3 employed the HTBI primer set. TCRdb re-analysed the multiplex PCR reads in MiXCR, keeping a single row per CDR3 protein. The sample shows over 250,000 distinct CDR3 sequences, 15% to 20% of them seen only once. Disease lasting under 3 months, a NOSPECS grade of at least 4, and a Clinical Activity Score of at least 3 were features of the ophthalmopathy patients. Fresh 10 ml peripheral blood yielded PBMCs. Sequenced: blood. The receptor's source is a woman in her sixties or seventies with Graves' ophthalmopathy. The rearrangement uses TRBV6-5 and TRBJ2-7; D gene ambiguous. Here the CDR3 DNA reads TGTGCCAGCAGTTACTCGTCCAGGAGCAACTCCTACGAGCAGTACTTC. This sequence encodes CASSYSSRSNSYEQYF.